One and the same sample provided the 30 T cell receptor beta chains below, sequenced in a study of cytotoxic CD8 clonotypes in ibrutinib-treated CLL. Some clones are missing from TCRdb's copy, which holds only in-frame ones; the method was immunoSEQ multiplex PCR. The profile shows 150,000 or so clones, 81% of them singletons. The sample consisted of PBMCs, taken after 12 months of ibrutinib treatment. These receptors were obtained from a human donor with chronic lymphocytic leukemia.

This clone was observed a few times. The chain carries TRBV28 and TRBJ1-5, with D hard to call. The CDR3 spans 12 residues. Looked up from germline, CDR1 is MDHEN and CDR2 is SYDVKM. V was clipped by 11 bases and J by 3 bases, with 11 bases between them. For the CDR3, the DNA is TGTGCCTCTTCTCGGGTCAATCAGCCCCAGCATTTT. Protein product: CASSRVNQPQHF.

The CDR3 nucleotides are TGCGCCAGCAGCTTCCAACCCGGGACAGGGGGCACAGATACGCAGTATTTT. Protein product: CASSFQPGTGGTDTQYF. The V gene is TRBV5-1, the J gene TRBJ2-3, with TRBD1 identical over 10 bases. Germline V gene sequence: CDR1 SGHRS, CDR2 YFSETQ. V lost 2 bases and J lost 1; bases outside the gene matches: 7. The CDR3 contains 17 residues.

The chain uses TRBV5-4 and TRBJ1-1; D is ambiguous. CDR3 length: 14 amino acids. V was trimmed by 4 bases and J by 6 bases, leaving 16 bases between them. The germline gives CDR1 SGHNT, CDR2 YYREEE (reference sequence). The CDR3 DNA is TGTGCCAGCAGCGGTTCAGGCGGGCTAGCTGAAGCTTTCTTT. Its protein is CASSGSGGLAEAFF.

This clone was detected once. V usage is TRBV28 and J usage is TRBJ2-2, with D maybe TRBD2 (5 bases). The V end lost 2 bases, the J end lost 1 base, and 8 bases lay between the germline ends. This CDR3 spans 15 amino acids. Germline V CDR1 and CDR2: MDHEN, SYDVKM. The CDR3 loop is CASSLASRNTGELFF. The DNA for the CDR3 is TGTGCCAGCAGTTTAGCTAGCAGGAACACCGGGGAGCTGTTTTTT. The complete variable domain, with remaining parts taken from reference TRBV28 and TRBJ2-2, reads DVKVTQSSRYLVKRTGEKVFLECVQDMDHENMFWYRQDPGLGLRLIYFSYDVKMKEKGDIPEGYSVSREKKERFSLILESASTNQTSMYLCASSLASRNTGELFFGEGSRLTVL.

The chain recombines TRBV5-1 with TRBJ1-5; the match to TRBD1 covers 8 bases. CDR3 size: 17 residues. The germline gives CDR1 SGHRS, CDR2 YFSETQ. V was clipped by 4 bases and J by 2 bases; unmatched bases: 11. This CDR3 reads CASSRRTGWLGNQPQHF. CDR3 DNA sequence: TGCGCCAGCAGCCGGCGGACAGGGTGGTTGGGCAATCAGCCCCAGCATTTT.

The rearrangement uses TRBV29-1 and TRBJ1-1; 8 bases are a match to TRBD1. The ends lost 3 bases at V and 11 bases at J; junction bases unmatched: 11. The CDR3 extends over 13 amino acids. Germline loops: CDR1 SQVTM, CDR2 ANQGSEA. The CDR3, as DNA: TGCAGCGTTGACGTCCGCGGCAGGGGGCGGGCTTTCTTT. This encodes CSVDVRGRGRAFF.

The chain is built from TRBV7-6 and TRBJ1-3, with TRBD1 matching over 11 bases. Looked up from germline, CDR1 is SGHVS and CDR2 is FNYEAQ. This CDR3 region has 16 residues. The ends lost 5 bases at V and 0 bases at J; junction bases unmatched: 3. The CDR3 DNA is TGTGCCAGCAGCCTGGGGACAGGGGGCTCTGGAAACACCATATATTTT. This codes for CASSLGTGGSGNTIYF.

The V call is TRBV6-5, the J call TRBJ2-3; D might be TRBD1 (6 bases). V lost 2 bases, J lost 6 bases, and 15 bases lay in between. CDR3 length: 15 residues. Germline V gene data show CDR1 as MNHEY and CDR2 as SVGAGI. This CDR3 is CASSYSNRVRDTQYF. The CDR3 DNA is TGTGCCAGCAGTTACAGTAACAGGGTTAGGGATACGCAGTATTTT.

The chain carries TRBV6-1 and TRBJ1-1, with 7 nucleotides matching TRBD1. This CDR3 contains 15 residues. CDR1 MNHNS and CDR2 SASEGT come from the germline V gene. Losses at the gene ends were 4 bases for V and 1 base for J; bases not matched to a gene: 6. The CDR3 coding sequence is TGTGCCAGCAGTGTCCGGACAGGAGGGAACACTGAAGCTTTCTTT. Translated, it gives CASSVRTGGNTEAFF.

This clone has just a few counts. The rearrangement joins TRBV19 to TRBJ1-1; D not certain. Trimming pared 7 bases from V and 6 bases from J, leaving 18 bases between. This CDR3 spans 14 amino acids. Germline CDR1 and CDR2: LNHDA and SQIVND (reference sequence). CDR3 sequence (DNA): TGTGCCAGTAAACTACTTTCGGGGAAGTCTGAAGCTTTCTTT. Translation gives CASKLLSGKSEAFF.

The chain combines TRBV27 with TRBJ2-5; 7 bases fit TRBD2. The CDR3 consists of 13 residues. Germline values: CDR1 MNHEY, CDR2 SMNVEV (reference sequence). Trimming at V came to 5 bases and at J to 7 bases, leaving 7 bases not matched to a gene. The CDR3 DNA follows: TGTGCCAGCAGTCAAAGCGGGGTAGGGACCCAGTACTTC. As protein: CASSQSGVGTQYF.

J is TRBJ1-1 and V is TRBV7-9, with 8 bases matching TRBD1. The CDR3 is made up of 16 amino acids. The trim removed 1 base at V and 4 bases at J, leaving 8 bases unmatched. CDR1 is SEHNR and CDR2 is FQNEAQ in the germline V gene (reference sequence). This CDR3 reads CASSLGTGLGGTEAFF. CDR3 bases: TGTGCCAGCAGCTTAGGGACAGGGCTCGGGGGCACTGAAGCTTTCTTT.

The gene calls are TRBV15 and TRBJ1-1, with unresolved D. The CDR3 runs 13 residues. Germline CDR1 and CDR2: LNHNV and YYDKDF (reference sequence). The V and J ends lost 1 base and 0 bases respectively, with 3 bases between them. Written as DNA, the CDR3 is TGTGCCACCAGCAGAGCGGTGAACACTGAAGCTTTCTTT. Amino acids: CATSRAVNTEAFF.

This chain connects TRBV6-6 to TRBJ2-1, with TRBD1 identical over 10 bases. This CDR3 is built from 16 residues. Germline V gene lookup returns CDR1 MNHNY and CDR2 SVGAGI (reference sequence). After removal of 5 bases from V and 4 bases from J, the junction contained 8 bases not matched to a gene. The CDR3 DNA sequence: TGTGCCAGCAGTCGGGGACAGGGGAGCTCATACAATGAGCAGTTCTTC. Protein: CASSRGQGSSYNEQFF.

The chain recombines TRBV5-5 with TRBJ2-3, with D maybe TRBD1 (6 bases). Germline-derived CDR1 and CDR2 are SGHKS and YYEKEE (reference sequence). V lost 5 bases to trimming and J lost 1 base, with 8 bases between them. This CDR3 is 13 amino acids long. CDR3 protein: CASSRQGTDTQYF. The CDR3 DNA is TGTGCCAGCAGTCGACAGGGCACAGATACGCAGTATTTT.

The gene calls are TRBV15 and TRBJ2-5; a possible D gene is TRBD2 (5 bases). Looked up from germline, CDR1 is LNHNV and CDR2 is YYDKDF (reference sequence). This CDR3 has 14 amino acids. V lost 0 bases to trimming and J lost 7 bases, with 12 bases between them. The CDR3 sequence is CATSRDLKGGTQYF. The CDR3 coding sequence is TGTGCCACCAGCAGAGATCTTAAAGGAGGGACCCAGTACTTC.

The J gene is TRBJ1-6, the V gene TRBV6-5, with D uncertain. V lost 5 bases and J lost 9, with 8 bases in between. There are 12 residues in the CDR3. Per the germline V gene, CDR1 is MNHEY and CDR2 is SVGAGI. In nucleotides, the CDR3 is TGTGCCAGCAGTCTGGTCGGTTCACCCCTCCACTTT. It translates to CASSLVGSPLHF.

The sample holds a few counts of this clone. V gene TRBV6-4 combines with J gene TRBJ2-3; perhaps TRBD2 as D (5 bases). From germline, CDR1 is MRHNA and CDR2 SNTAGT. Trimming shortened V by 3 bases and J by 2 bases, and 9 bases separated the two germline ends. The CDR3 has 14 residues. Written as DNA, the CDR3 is TGTGCCAGCAGTGAAGGCGGGCCCACAGATACGCAGTATTTT. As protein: CASSEGGPTDTQYF.

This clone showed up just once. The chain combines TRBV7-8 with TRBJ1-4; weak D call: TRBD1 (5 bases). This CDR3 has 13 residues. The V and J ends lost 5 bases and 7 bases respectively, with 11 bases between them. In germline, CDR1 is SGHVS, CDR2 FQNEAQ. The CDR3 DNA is TGTGCCAGCAGCGTTAGGGGACGTGAAAAACTGTTTTTT. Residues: CASSVRGREKLFF. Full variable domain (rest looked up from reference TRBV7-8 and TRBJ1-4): GAGVSQSPRYKVAKRGQDVALRCDPISGHVSLFWYQQALGQGPEFLTYFQNEAQLDKSGLPSDRFFAERPEGSVSTLKIQRTQQEDSAVYLCASSVRGREKLFFGSGTQLSVL.

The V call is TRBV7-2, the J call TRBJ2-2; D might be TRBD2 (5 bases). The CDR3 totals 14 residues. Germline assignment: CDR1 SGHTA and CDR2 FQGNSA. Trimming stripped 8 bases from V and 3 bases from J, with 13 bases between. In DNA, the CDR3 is TGTGCCAGCGGCCTGAGGGTACACACCGGGGAGCTGTTTTTT. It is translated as CASGLRVHTGELFF.

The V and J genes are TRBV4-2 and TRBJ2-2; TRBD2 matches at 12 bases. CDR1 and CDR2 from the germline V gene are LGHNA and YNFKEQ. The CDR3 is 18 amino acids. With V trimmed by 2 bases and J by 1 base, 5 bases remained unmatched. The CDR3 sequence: CASSQLRGLAGNTGELFF. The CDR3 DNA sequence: TGTGCCAGCAGCCAACTCAGGGGACTAGCGGGGAACACCGGGGAGCTGTTTTTT.

The DNA for the CDR3 is TGTGCCAGCAGCGCGGGCTATGGTGAGCAGTTCTTC. This encodes CASSAGYGEQFF. The V and J genes are TRBV9 and TRBJ2-1; D unclear. CDR3 length: 12 amino acids. The ends were cut back, 3 bases at V and 9 bases at J, with 10 bases in the middle. The germline V gene has CDR1 SGDLS and CDR2 YYNGEE.

CDR3 residues: CASSEPLQFQETQYF. Written as DNA, the CDR3 is TGTGCCAGCAGCGAACCCCTTCAGTTTCAAGAGACCCAGTACTTC. This chain uses TRBV7-2 with TRBJ2-5; no firm D call. V was trimmed by 5 bases and J by 2 bases, leaving 15 bases between them. The CDR3 runs 15 residues. Germline assignment: CDR1 SGHTA and CDR2 FQGNSA.

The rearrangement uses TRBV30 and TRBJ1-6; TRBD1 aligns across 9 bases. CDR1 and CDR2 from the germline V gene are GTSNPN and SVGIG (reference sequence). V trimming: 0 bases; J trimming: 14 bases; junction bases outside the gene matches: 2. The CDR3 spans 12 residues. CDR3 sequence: CAWSVGTGTLHF. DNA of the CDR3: TGTGCCTGGAGTGTTGGGACAGGGACCCTCCACTTT.

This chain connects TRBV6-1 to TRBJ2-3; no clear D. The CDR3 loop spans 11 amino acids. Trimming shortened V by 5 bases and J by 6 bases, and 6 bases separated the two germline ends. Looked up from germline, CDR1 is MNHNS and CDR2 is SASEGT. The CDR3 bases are TGTGCCAGCAGTCCTGCCGATACGCAGTATTTT. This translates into CASSPADTQYF.

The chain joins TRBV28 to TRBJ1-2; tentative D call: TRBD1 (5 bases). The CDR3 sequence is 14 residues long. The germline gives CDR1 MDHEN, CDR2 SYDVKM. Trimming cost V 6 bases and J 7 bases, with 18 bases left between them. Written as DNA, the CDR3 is TGTGCCAGCAGCCGCCGGGACCGGGGTAGTGGCTACACCTTC. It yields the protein CASSRRDRGSGYTF.

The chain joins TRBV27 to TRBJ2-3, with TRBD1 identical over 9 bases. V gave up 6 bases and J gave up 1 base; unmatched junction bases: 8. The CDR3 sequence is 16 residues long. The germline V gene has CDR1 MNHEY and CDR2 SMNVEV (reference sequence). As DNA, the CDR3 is TGTGCCAGCAGAGCCGCCCGGGACAGGGGCACAGATACGCAGTATTTT. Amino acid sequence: CASRAARDRGTDTQYF.

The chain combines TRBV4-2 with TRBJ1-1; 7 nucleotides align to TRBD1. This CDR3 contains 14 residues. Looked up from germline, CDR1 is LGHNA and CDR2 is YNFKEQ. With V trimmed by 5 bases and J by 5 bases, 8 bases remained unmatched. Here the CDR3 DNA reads TGTGCCAGCAGCTCAGACAGGGTGGGTACTGAAGCTTTCTTT. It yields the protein CASSSDRVGTEAFF.

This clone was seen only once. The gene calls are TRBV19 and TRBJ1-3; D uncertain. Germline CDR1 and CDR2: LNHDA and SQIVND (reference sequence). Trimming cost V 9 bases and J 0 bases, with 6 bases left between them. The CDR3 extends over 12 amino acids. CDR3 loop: CASQNSGNTIYF. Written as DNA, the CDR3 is TGTGCCAGCCAGAACTCTGGAAACACCATATATTTT. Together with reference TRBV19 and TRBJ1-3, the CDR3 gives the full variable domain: DGGITQSPKYLFRKEGQNVTLSCEQNLNHDAMYWYRQDPGQGLRLIYYSQIVNDFQKGDIAEGYSVSREKKESFPLTVTSAQKNPTAFYLCASQNSGNTIYFGEGSWLTVV.

In DNA form, the CDR3 reads TGCGCCAGCAGCATGGACTGGGGAGTACCCCTCCACTTT. It is translated as CASSMDWGVPLHF. The chain links TRBV5-1 to TRBJ1-6; D remains unclear. Germline loops: CDR1 SGHRS, CDR2 YFSETQ. Trimming shortened V by 4 bases and J by 12 bases, and 14 bases separated the two germline ends. The CDR3 spans 13 residues. The variable domain in full, with the rest retrieved from reference TRBV5-1 and TRBJ1-6, is KAGVTQTPRYLIKTRGQQVTLSCSPISGHRSVSWYQQTPGQGLQFLFEYFSETQRNKGNFPGRFSGRQFSNSRSEMNVSTLELGDSALYLCASSMDWGVPLHFGNGTRLTVT.